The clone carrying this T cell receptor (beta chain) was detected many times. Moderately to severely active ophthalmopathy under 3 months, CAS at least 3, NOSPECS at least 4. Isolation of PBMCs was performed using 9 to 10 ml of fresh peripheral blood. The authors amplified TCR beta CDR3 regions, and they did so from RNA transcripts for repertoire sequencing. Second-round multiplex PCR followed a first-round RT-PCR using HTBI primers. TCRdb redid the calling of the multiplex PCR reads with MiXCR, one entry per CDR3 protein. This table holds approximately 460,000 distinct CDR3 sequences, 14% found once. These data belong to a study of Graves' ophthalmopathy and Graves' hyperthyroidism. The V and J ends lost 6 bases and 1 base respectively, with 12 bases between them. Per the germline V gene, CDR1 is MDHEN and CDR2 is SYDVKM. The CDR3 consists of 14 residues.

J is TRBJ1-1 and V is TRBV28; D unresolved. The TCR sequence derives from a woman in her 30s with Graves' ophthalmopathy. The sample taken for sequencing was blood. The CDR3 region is CASSGWTENTEAFF. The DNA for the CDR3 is TGTGCCAGCAGCGGCTGGACGGAGAACACTGAAGCTTTCTTT.